This TCR beta chain was documented in a study of T-cell memory formation after mild COVID-19. General study points: The second-wave clones peaking on day 37 were not confirmed as SARS-CoV-2-specific. Pre-infection memory held some responding clones, suggesting pre-existing cross-reactive T cells responded. Clones that contracted clustered mainly in CM and EM if CD4+ and in EMRA if CD8+.

TCRdb redid the calling of the 5' RACE reads with MiXCR, one entry per CDR3 protein. The sample comprises hundreds of thousands of distinct CDR3 sequences, about 18% of which are singletons, and over 9% rests with the top ten. Germline lookup yields CDR1 DFQATT and CDR2 SNEGSKA (reference sequence). The CDR3 sequence is 9 residues long. On this clonotype: Its antigen is undetermined. Compared with germline, one end of the junction differs, possibly owing to a read error.

Sequences were obtained from PBMCs or a T cell subset sorted from them (not recorded which). V is TRBV20-1 and J is TRBJ1-6, with D maybe TRBD1 (5 bases). The sequence was obtained from an adult woman who had mild COVID-19 (a few samples of this study predate the infection). Cell type and time point are not known. The CDR3 DNA is TGTGGGGCTAATTCACCCCTCCACTTT. Protein sequence: CGANSPLHF.